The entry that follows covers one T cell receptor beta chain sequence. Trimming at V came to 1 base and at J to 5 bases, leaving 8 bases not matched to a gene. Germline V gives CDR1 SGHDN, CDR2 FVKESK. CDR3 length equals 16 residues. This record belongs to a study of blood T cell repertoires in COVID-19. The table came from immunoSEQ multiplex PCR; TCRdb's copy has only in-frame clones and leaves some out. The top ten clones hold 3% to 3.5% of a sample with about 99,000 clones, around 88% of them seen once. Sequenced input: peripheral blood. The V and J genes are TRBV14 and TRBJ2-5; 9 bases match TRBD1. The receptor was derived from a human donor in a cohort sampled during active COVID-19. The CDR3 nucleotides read TGTGCCAGCAGCCAAGCGGGTCGGACAGGGGTGGAGACCCAGTACTTC. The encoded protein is CASSQAGRTGVETQYF.